Sequencing of this T cell receptor (beta chain) was carried out in a study of T cell responses to AZD1222 COVID-19 vaccine. Sequencing was performed with immunoSEQ multiplex PCR; in TCRdb, only in-frame clones are kept and a portion is missing. The sample records under 150,000 clones, about 90% being singletons. Overall study findings and caveats: Among AZD1222 vaccinees, only 5 to 7 were seropositive at baseline. Spike-specific TCR breadth rose after two AZD1222 doses, and depth rose as well. Nearly half of unique spike-specific TCRs reportedly avoided B.1.351 and B.1.1.7 mutated regions.

The CDR3 runs to 15 residues. Germline CDR1 is SGHDT and CDR2 is YYEEEE. V was trimmed by 4 bases and J by 1 base, leaving 12 bases between them. Concerning this clone: What it recognizes is unknown.

The input for sequencing was peripheral blood, taken on day 0 of MenACWY control vaccination. The chain combines TRBV5-6 with TRBJ2-1; tentatively, D is TRBD2 (6 bases). This clonotype was obtained from an adult in good health. Here the CDR3 reads CASSQRTISYNEQFF. The CDR3 bases are TGTGCCAGCAGCCAAAGGACTATATCCTACAATGAGCAGTTCTTC.